This passage covers 13 T cell receptor beta chains from one sample sequenced in a study of persistence of HIV-infected CD4 T cells. Stimulation used 8.5 to 10 ug/mL lysate from CMV-infected fibroblasts. Sorting selected CD4+ T cells upregulating both CD40 ligand and CD69. The immunoSEQ assay was version 4, run in survey mode. Using immunoSEQ multiplex PCR, the repertoire was profiled, and TCRdb retains in-frame clones only, with some absent. The data hold 10,000 to 15,000 clones, with 71% observed a single time. These TCRs' antigens remain unknown. Sequencing was performed on CD4+ T cells sorted from PBMCs after roughly 18-hour stimulation, taken from a patient who received antiretroviral therapy. Receptors were obtained from an adult man with HIV who was CMV-seropositive.

The rearrangement joins TRBV11-2 to TRBJ2-7; D unresolved. Germline lookup yields CDR1 SGHAT and CDR2 FQNNGV. Trimming removed 5 bases at V and 3 bases at J, with 17 bases between. This CDR3 has 15 amino acids. DNA of the CDR3: TGTGCCAGCAGCCAAAGACTTACTTCATTCTACGAGCAGTACTTC. It codes for CASSQRLTSFYEQYF.

This sequence joins TRBV4-2 and TRBJ2-7; D might be TRBD2 (5 bases). Between the trimmed V and J ends, which lost 2 bases and 4 bases, there was a span of 12 bases. This CDR3 comprises 14 residues. Germline values: CDR1 LGHNA, CDR2 YNFKEQ. The CDR3 reads CASSQLLVSYEQYF. CDR3 DNA: TGTGCCAGCAGCCAATTACTAGTTTCTTACGAGCAGTACTTC.

This chain connects TRBV12-3 or TRBV12-4 to TRBJ2-1; D not resolved. Trimming removed 3 bases from V and 4 bases from J, with 4 bases in between. This CDR3 comprises 12 residues. The CDR3 coding sequence is TGTGCCAGCAGTTTCAGATACAATGAGCAGTTCTTC. This translates into CASSFRYNEQFF.

This clone showed up just a few times. The chain joins TRBV6-5 to TRBJ2-7, with a weak D call TRBD2 (5 bases). This CDR3 contains 15 residues. From germline, CDR1 is MNHEY and CDR2 SVGAGI. The V and J ends lost 5 bases and 3 bases respectively, with 17 bases between them. CDR3 loop: CASSTAWTGSYEQYF. The DNA for the CDR3 is TGTGCCAGCAGTACCGCCTGGACGGGGAGCTACGAGCAGTACTTC.

The chain has TRBV4-1 and TRBJ2-3, with a weak D call TRBD2 (5 bases). The CDR3 has 17 residues. Trimming pared 3 bases from V and 1 base from J, leaving 17 bases between. CDR1 is MGHRA and CDR2 is YSYEKL in the germline V gene. The CDR3 DNA reads as TGCGCCAGCAGCCAGCTCGAACTAGTTATGGGCACAGATACGCAGTATTTT. Protein sequence: CASSQLELVMGTDTQYF.

This chain joins TRBV29-1 and TRBJ1-3; 8 bases line up with TRBD1. Trimming removed 6 bases from V and 0 bases from J; junction bases left unmatched: 4. The CDR3 totals 14 residues. Germline V gene sequence: CDR1 SQVTM, CDR2 ANQGSEA. CDR3 in DNA: TGCAGCGTCGGACAGGGAAGCTCTGGAAACACCATATATTTT. This encodes CSVGQGSSGNTIYF.

CDR3 coding DNA: TGTGCCAGCAATCAAGATCAGCCCCAGCATTTT. Amino acid sequence: CASNQDQPQHF. This sequence joins TRBV6-5 and TRBJ1-5; no firm D call. CDR1 is MNHEY, CDR2 SVGAGI, per germline. CDR3 length equals 11 residues. With 7 bases removed from V and 5 bases from J, the gap between germline ends came to 6 bases.

The chain couples TRBV21-1 to TRBJ1-5. TRBV21-1 is designated a pseudogene. The CDR3 totals 17 residues. CDR3 in DNA: TGTGCCAGCAGCAAAAGCGAGTTAGTCTTGTACAATCAGCCCCAGCATTTT. It encodes CASSKSELVLYNQPQHF.

The chain employs TRBV28 and TRBJ1-2; 10 bases align to TRBD1. Germline V lookup: CDR1 MDHEN, CDR2 SYDVKM. The CDR3 totals 15 residues. The J segment lost 7 bases and the V segment lost 5 bases, leaving 10 bases of the junction unmatched. In DNA form, the CDR3 reads TGTGCCAGCAGTCCCCCCGGGACAGGGGTGGGTGGCTACACCTTC. Encoded protein: CASSPPGTGVGGYTF.

V and J are TRBV5-1 and TRBJ1-1; no reliable D call. Germline V lookup: CDR1 SGHRS, CDR2 YFSETQ. The CDR3 totals 13 residues. V shed 4 bases and J shed 1 base, with 8 bases lying between them. CDR3 bases: TGCGCCAGCAGCCTACAAGGGAACACTGAAGCTTTCTTT. It codes for CASSLQGNTEAFF.

The J gene is TRBJ1-6, the V gene TRBV5-1; the match to TRBD1 covers 9 bases. The CDR3 covers 16 residues. Germline assignment: CDR1 SGHRS and CDR2 YFSETQ. After removal of 1 base from V and 9 bases from J, the junction contained 8 bases not matched to a gene. CDR3 residues: CASSLRTGDSRSPLHF. In DNA form, the CDR3 reads TGCGCCAGCAGCTTGAGGACAGGGGATTCCCGTTCACCCCTCCACTTT.

The gene calls are TRBV5-1 and TRBJ2-2; maybe TRBD1 (7 bases). In germline, CDR1 is SGHRS, CDR2 YFSETQ. The CDR3 consists of 15 residues. The V end lost 5 bases, the J end lost 0 bases, and 11 bases lay between the germline ends. CDR3 nucleotides: TGCGCCAGCAGGGGGGGACAGACGAACACCGGGGAGCTGTTTTTT. Translated: CASRGGQTNTGELFF.

The chain has TRBV3-1 (or the pseudogene TRBV3-2) and TRBJ2-1; TRBD2 is a possible D gene (6 bases). The germline V gene encodes CDR1 LGHDT and CDR2 YNNKEL (reference sequence). Trimming shortened V by 6 bases and J by 5 bases, and 11 bases separated the two germline ends. The CDR3 length is 13 residues. CDR3 residues: CASSTWGDNEQFF. CDR3 bases: TGTGCCAGCAGTACTTGGGGGGACAATGAGCAGTTCTTC.